These T cell receptor beta chains were read from a single sample in a study of radiotherapy plus CTLA-4 blockade in lung cancer. Sequencing used immunoSEQ multiplex PCR; TCRdb keeps in-frame clones, though not all of them. The sample includes approximately 99,000 clones, about 91% of them seen just once. The material was peripheral blood, obtained from a patient treated with radiotherapy plus ipilimumab. All receptors come from a human donor with non-small cell lung cancer that progressed on radiotherapy plus ipilimumab. The CDR3 runs from the conserved cysteine through the conserved F or W. Fields, in order: J gene, D gene, clone size, V gene, CDR3 protein, CDR3 DNA. A D gene is named only where the DNA matches it firmly. Only some rows state a clone size, as once, few, many or a class for expanded clones.

J: TRBJ1-2
D: TRBD1
size: .
V: TRBV19
CDR3: CASSPQGADVYGYTF
DNA: TGTGCCAGTAGTCCGCAGGGGGCGGACGTATATGGCTACACCTTC

J: TRBJ2-1
D: TRBD2
size: .
V: TRBV7-2
CDR3: CASSLGGRAREEQFF
DNA: TGTGCCAGCAGCTTAGGCGGGAGGGCCCGGGAGGAGCAGTTCTTC

J: TRBJ1-1
D: .
size: .
V: TRBV14
CDR3: CASSTRPGNTEAFF
DNA: TGTGCCAGCAGCACTCGACCGGGCAACACTGAAGCTTTCTTT

J: TRBJ2-1
D: TRBD2
size: .
V: TRBV7-8
CDR3: CASRRVGGSYNEQFF
DNA: TGTGCCAGCCGACGGGTGGGCGGGAGTTACAATGAGCAGTTCTTC

J: TRBJ1-1
D: .
size: .
V: TRBV30
CDR3: CAGWTAKNTEAFF
DNA: TGTGCCGGATGGACAGCCAAGAACACTGAAGCTTTCTTT

J: TRBJ2-5
D: .
size: .
V: TRBV5-1
CDR3: CASSFGRREETQYF
DNA: TGCGCCAGCAGCTTTGGGCGGCGCGAAGAGACCCAGTACTTC

J: TRBJ2-3
D: .
size: .
V: TRBV5-4
CDR3: CASSLGRTDTQYF
DNA: TGTGCCAGCAGCTTGGGACGCACAGATACGCAGTATTTT

J: TRBJ1-1
D: TRBD1
size: few
V: TRBV5-1
CDR3: CASSLQGANMGTEAFF
DNA: TGCGCCAGCAGCTTGCAGGGGGCAAATATGGGCACTGAAGCTTTCTTT

J: TRBJ2-3
D: .
size: .
V: TRBV5-1
CDR3: CASKTFSTDTQYF
DNA: TGCGCCAGCAAAACCTTTAGCACAGATACGCAGTATTTT

J: TRBJ2-7
D: .
size: .
V: TRBV9
CDR3: CASSVGSDSYEQYF
DNA: TGTGCCAGCAGCGTAGGGTCTGACTCCTACGAGCAGTACTTC

J: TRBJ1-2
D: .
size: .
V: TRBV6-1
CDR3: CASSEMSGVWVGYTF
DNA: TGTGCCAGCAGTGAAATGTCAGGGGTTTGGGTTGGCTACACCTTC

J: TRBJ1-2
D: .
size: .
V: TRBV6-1
CDR3: CASSAPGSWGYTF
DNA: TGTGCCAGCAGTGCCCCCGGATCTTGGGGCTACACCTTC

J: TRBJ1-1
D: .
size: .
V: TRBV19
CDR3: CASSNIRDRETEAFF
DNA: TGTGCCAGTAGTAATATCCGTGACCGGGAGACTGAAGCTTTCTTT

J: TRBJ2-2
D: .
size: .
V: TRBV19
CDR3: CASSITAGTNTGELFF
DNA: TGTGCCAGTAGTATTACGGCGGGGACGAACACCGGGGAGCTGTTTTTT

J: TRBJ1-2
D: .
size: .
V: TRBV10-3
CDR3: CASRRTDANYGYTF
DNA: TGTGCCTCCCGAAGGACGGATGCTAACTATGGCTACACCTTC

J: TRBJ1-1
D: .
size: .
V: TRBV7-2
CDR3: CASSFLDFGAEAFF
DNA: TGTGCCAGCAGCTTCTTGGATTTTGGCGCTGAAGCTTTCTTT

J: TRBJ1-2
D: TRBD1
size: .
V: TRBV29-1
CDR3: CSVDETGTAYGYTF
DNA: TGCAGCGTGGACGAAACCGGGACAGCCTATGGCTACACCTTC

J: TRBJ2-1
D: .
size: .
V: TRBV5-1
CDR3: CASSRLGGGHEQFF
DNA: TGCGCCAGCAGCCGTTTGGGGGGTGGCCATGAGCAGTTCTTC

J: TRBJ2-2
D: .
size: .
V: TRBV6-1
CDR3: CASQLGSLGGELFF
DNA: TGTGCCAGCCAGTTAGGGAGTTTGGGCGGGGAGCTGTTTTTT

J: TRBJ2-3
D: .
size: .
V: TRBV5-4
CDR3: CASSKEGSGTDTQYF
DNA: TGTGCCAGCAGTAAAGAGGGGAGTGGCACAGATACGCAGTATTTT

J: TRBJ1-1
D: .
size: .
V: TRBV4-1
CDR3: CASSHRRSVEAFF
DNA: TGCGCCAGCAGCCATAGAAGGAGCGTTGAAGCTTTCTTT

J: TRBJ1-1
D: .
size: .
V: TRBV5-4
CDR3: CASSPVELGSTNTEAFF
DNA: TGTGCCAGCAGCCCGGTCGAGTTGGGTTCTACGAACACTGAAGCTTTCTTT

J: TRBJ2-2
D: .
size: once
V: TRBV27
CDR3: CASSPAAKRAVGTGELFF
DNA: TGTGCCAGCAGTCCGGCTGCAAAGCGGGCGGTAGGGACCGGGGAGCTGTTTTTT

J: TRBJ1-2
D: .
size: .
V: TRBV5-4
CDR3: CASSLVQVNYGYTF
DNA: TGTGCCAGCAGCTTGGTTCAGGTTAACTATGGCTACACCTTC

J: TRBJ1-2
D: .
size: .
V: TRBV27
CDR3: CASSLSRSFYGYTF
DNA: TGTGCCAGCAGTTTATCGCGGAGTTTCTATGGCTACACCTTC

J: TRBJ1-3
D: TRBD1
size: .
V: TRBV25-1
CDR3: CASSEPGGSGNTIYF
DNA: TGTGCCAGCAGTGAACCAGGGGGCTCCGGAAACACCATATATTTT

J: TRBJ2-7
D: TRBD2
size: .
V: TRBV19
CDR3: CASKVGGRVGDEQYF
DNA: TGTGCCAGTAAAGTGGGCGGGAGGGTAGGCGACGAGCAGTACTTC

J: TRBJ1-4
D: TRBD1
size: few
V: TRBV5-5
CDR3: CASSAGQGRAGNEKLFF
DNA: TGTGCCAGCAGCGCCGGACAGGGAAGGGCCGGTAATGAAAAACTGTTTTTT

J: TRBJ1-2
D: .
size: .
V: TRBV6-5
CDR3: CASSSGTYYGYTF
DNA: TGTGCCAGCAGTTCCGGGACATACTATGGCTACACCTTC